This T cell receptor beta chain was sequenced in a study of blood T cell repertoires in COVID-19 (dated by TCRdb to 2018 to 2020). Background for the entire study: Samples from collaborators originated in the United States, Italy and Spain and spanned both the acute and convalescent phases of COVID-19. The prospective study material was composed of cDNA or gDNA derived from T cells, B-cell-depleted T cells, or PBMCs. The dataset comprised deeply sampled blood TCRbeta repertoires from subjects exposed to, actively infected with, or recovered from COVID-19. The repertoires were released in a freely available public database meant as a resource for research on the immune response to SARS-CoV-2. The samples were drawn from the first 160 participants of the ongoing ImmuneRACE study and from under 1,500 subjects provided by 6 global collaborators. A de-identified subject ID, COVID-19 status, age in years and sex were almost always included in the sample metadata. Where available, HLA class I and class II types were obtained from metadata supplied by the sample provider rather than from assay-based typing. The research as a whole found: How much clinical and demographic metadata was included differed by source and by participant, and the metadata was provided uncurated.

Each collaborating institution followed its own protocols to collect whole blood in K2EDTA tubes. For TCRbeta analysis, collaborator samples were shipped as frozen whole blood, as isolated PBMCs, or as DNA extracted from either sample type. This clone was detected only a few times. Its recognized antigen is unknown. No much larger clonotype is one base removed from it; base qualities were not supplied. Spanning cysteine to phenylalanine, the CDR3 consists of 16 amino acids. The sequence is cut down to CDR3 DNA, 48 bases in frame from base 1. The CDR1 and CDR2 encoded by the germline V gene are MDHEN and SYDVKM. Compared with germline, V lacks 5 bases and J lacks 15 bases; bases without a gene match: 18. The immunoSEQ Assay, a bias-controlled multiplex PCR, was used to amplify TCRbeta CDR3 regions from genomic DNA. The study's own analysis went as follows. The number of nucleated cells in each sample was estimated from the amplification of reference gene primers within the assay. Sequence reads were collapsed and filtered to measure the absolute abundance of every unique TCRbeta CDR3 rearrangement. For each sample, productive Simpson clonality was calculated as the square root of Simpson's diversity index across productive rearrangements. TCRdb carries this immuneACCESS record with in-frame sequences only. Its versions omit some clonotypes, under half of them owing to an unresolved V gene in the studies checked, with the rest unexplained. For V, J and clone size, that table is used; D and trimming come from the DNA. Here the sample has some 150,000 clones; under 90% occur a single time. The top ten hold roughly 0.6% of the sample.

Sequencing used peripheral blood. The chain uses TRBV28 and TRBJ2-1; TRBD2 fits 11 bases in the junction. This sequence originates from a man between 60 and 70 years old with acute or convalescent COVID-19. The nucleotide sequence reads TGTGCCAGCAGTCCCAAGTTCCGGCTAGCGGGAGGAGGGTTGTTCTTC. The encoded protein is CASSPKFRLAGGGLFF.